This record looks at one T cell receptor (beta chain) sequence and its context. Primers included in the PCR were 60 Vbeta and 13 Jbeta primers. Profiling relied on immunoSEQ multiplex PCR, and the TCRdb table lists in-frame clones only, not all of them. Of about 65,000 clones listed, approximately 78% are singletons. Trimming pared 3 bases from V and 0 bases from J, leaving 5 bases between. The CDR3 is made up of 13 amino acids. Germline CDR1 and CDR2: SGHAT and FQNNGV. The source of the sample is a study of cytomegalovirus exposure and HLA in healthy donors. This sequence originates from a girl between 10 and 17 years old in good health and CMV-seropositive. Sequencing used PBMCs. V usage is TRBV11-2 and J usage is TRBJ2-5; no definite D call. CDR3 sequence (DNA): TGTGCCAGCAGCTTCGAGAACCAAGAGACCCAGTACTTC. Translating gives CASSFENQETQYF.